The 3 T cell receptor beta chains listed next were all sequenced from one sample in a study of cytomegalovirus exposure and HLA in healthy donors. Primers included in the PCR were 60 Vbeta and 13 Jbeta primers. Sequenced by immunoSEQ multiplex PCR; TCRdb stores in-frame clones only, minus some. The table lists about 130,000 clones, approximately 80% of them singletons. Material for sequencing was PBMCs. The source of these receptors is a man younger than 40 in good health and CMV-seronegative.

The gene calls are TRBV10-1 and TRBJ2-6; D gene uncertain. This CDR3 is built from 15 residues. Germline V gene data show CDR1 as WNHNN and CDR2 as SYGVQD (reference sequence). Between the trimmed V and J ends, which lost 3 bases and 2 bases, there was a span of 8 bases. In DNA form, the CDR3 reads TGCGCCAGCAGTGACTCTCTAACTGGGGCCAACGTCCTGACTTTC. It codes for CASSDSLTGANVLTF.

The CDR3 DNA follows: TGTGCCAGCAGCCGCCGACAGGGTGACACAGATACGCAGTATTTT. Amino acids: CASSRRQGDTDTQYF. The chain recombines TRBV5-5 with TRBJ2-3, with 7 positions matching TRBD1. The CDR3 covers 15 residues. Looked up from germline, CDR1 is SGHKS and CDR2 is YYEKEE (reference sequence). J gave up 2 bases and V 4 bases, and 7 bases lay outside the gene matches.

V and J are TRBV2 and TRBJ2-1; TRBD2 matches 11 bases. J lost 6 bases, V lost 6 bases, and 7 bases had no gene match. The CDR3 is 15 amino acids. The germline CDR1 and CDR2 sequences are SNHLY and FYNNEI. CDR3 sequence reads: CASSRLAGTSNEQFF. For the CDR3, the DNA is TGTGCCAGCAGCAGACTAGCGGGAACCTCCAATGAGCAGTTCTTC. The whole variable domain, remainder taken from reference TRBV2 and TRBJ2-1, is EPEVTQTPSHQVTQMGQEVILRCVPISNHLYFYWYRQILGQKVEFLVSFYNNEISEKSEIFDDQFSVERPDGSNFTLKIRSTKLEDSAMYFCASSRLAGTSNEQFFGPGTRLTVL.